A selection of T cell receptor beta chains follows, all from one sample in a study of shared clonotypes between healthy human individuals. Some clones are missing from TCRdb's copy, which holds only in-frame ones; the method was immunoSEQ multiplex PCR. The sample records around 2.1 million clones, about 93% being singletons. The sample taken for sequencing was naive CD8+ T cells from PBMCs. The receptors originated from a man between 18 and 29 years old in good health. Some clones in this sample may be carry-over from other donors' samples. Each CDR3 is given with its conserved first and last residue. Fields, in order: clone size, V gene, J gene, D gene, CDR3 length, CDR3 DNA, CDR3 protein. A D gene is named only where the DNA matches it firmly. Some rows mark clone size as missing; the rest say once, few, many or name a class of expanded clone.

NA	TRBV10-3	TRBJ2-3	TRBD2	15	TGTGCCATCAGTGACTTGGCGGGAGGCACAGATACGCAGTATTTT	CAISDLAGGTDTQYF
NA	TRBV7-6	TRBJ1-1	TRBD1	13	TGTGCCAGCAGCTCCAGGACAGGGGGACAAGCTTTCTTT	CASSSRTGGQAFF
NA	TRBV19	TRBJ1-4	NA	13	TGTGCCAGTAGTATGAGGACTGCCGAAAAACTGTTTTTT	CASSMRTAEKLFF
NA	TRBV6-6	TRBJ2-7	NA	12	TGTGCCAGCAGCATACAGGGATACGAGCAGTACTTC	CASSIQGYEQYF
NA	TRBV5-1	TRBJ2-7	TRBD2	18	TGCGCCAGCAGCTATAGTCAGCGGGGGAGCGGGAGCTCCTACGAGCAGTACTTC	CASSYSQRGSGSSYEQYF
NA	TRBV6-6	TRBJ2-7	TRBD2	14	TGTGCCAGCAGTAGGCGGGAGAACGGGTACGAGCAGTACTTC	CASSRRENGYEQYF
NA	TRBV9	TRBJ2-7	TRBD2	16	TGTGCCAGCAGCAAAGGCCCTAGCGGCAGCTCCTACGAGCAGTACTTC	CASSKGPSGSSYEQYF
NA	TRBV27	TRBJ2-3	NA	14	TGTGCCAGCAGTTTGTGGTCAGGCCCCTATACGCAGTATTTT	CASSLWSGPYTQYF
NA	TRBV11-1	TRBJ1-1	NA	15	TGTGCCAGCAGCTCCGGTGCGGGGGATAACACTGAAGCTTTCTTT	CASSSGAGDNTEAFF
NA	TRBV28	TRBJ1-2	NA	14	TGTGCCATCAAAGCGGGGGCGGGATATTATGGCTACACCTTC	CAIKAGAGYYGYTF
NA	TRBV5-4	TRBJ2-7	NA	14	TGTGCCAGCAGCTTGGGGTGGGGGGCCTACGAGCAGTACTTC	CASSLGWGAYEQYF
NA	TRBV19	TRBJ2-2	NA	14	TGTGCCAGTATTAGGGAGGAGAACACCGGGGAGCTGTTTTTT	CASIREENTGELFF
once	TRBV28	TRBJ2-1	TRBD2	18	TGTGCCAGCAGTCGCGGACTAGCGGGAGGGCGGTATTACAATGAGCAGTTCTTC	CASSRGLAGGRYYNEQFF
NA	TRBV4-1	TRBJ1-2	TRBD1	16	TGCGCCAGCAGCCAGACTACAGGGGGCGCTCACTATGGCTACACCTTC	CASSQTTGGAHYGYTF
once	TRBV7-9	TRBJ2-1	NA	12	TGTGCCAGCAGGGACCTCCCCAATGAGCAGTTCTTC	CASRDLPNEQFF
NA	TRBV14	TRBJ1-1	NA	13	TGTGCCAGCAGCCAAACAGGCTATACTGAAGCTTTCTTT	CASSQTGYTEAFF
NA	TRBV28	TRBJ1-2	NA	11	TGTGCCAGCCTCACAGTAGGTGGCTACACCTTC	CASLTVGGYTF
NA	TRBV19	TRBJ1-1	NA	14	TGTGCCAGTAGTACCTTTGGGGGGTACCCTGAAGCTTTCTTT	CASSTFGGYPEAFF
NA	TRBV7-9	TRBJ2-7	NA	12	TGTGCCAGCAGCCCGGAGAACTACGAGCAGTACTTC	CASSPENYEQYF
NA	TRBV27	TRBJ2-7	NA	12	TGTGCCAGTAAACAGGGTTACTACGAGCAGTACTTC	CASKQGYYEQYF
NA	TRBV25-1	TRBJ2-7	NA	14	TGTGCCAGCAGTGAAGGGACGGGGGCCTACGAGCAGTACTTC	CASSEGTGAYEQYF
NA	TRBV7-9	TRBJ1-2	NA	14	TGTGCCAGCAGCCAAGACAGGAGAAACTATGGCTACACCTTC	CASSQDRRNYGYTF
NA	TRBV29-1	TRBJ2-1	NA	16	TGCAGCGTTGAAGACGGAAGCGGCAGGTCCTACAATGAGCAGTTCTTC	CSVEDGSGRSYNEQFF
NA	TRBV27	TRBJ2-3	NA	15	TGTGCCAGTGCCAACCACCATAGAGCCGCAGATACGCAGTATTTT	CASANHHRAADTQYF
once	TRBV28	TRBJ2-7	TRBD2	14	TGTGCCAGCATTACTAGCGGGAGGGGGTACGAGCAGTACTTC	CASITSGRGYEQYF
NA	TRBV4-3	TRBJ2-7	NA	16	TGCGCCAGCAGCCAAGATCCCCCAGGGGCGCTCCTCGAGCAGTACTTC	CASSQDPPGALLEQYF
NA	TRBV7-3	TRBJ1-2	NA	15	TGTGCCAGCAGCGAGGCAGGGAGTTATAACTATGGCTACACCTTC	CASSEAGSYNYGYTF
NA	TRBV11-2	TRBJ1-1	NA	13	TGTGCCAGCAGCCTCCCCCGCGGGAAGGAAGCTTTCTTT	CASSLPRGKEAFF
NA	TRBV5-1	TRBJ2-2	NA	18	TGCGCCAGCAGCTCCGGTTGGCGCGGGTACCCCAACACCGGGGAGCTGTTTTTT	CASSSGWRGYPNTGELFF
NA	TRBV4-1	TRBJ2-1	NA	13	TGCGCCAGCAGCCCGCGACCGAACAATGAGCAGTTCTTC	CASSPRPNNEQFF
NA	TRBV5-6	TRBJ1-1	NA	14	TGTGCCAGCAGCTATCAGACAGGGAACACTGAAGCTTTCTTT	CASSYQTGNTEAFF
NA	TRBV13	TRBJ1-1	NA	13	TGTGCCGCCCAAGGGGAGGGGAACACTGAAGCTTTCTTT	CAAQGEGNTEAFF
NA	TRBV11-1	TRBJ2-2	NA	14	TGTGCCAGCAGCACTCAGGTTGGCGGCGGGGAGCTGTTTTTT	CASSTQVGGGELFF
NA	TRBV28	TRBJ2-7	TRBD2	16	TGTGCCAGCAGTGTACTGGGGACTAGCGCTTACTACGAGCAGTACTTC	CASSVLGTSAYYEQYF
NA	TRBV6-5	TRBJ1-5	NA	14	TGTGCCAGCAGTTACGGAAGCAGAGATCAGCCCCAGCATTTT	CASSYGSRDQPQHF
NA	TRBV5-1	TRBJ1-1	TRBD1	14	TGCGCCAGCAGCTCGACAGGGGCTAACACTGAAGCTTTCTTT	CASSSTGANTEAFF
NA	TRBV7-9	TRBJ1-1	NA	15	TGTGCCAGCTTAAATATACCACCCGGAGAAACTGAAGCTTTCTTT	CASLNIPPGETEAFF
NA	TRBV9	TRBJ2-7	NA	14	TGTGCCAGCAGCGCCGGGGCCAGCTCCTACGAGCAGTACTTC	CASSAGASSYEQYF
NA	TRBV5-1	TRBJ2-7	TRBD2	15	TGCGCCAGCAGCGGGGGACTAGCCGCTTCCTACGAGCAGTACTTC	CASSGGLAASYEQYF
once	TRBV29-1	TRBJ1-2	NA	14	TGCAGCGCCTCGTTAGGGGACGGTTACTATGGCTACACCTTC	CSASLGDGYYGYTF
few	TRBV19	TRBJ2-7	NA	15	TGTGCCAGTAGTATTCTGGCGGATAGCTCCTACGAGCAGTACTTC	CASSILADSSYEQYF
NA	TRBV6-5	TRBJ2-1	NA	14	TGTGCCAGCAGTTACGTGCAGACGCACAATGAGCAGTTCTTC	CASSYVQTHNEQFF
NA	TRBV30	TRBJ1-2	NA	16	TGTGCCTGGGGATTCAGATCGGGGGCACAGGTGCATGGCTACACCTTC	CAWGFRSGAQVHGYTF
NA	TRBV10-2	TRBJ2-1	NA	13	TGCGCCAGCAGCAACACAGAATACAATGAGCAGTTCTTC	CASSNTEYNEQFF
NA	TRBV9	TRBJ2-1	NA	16	TGTGCCAGCAGCGCGCGAGAGACGAGGACCTACAATGAGCAGTTCTTC	CASSARETRTYNEQFF
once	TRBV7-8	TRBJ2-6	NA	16	TGTGCCAGCAGCTTAAGGCGAGGCTCTGGGGCCAACGTCCTGACTTTC	CASSLRRGSGANVLTF
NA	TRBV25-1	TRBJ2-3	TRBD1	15	TGTGCCAGCACCGCACGAGGGGGCGGCACAGATACGCAGTATTTT	CASTARGGGTDTQYF
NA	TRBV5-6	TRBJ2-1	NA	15	TGTGCCAGCAGCGTTGGGACCCTCTCCTACAATGAGCAGTTCTTC	CASSVGTLSYNEQFF
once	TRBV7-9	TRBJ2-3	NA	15	TGTGCCAGCAGCTCCAGGGTTGAGGGCACAGATACGCAGTATTTT	CASSSRVEGTDTQYF
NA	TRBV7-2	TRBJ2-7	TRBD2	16	TGTGCCAGCAGCGCCCTGGGGGGGGAGAGCTCCTACGAGCAGTACTTC	CASSALGGESSYEQYF
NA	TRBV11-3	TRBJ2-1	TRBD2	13	TGTGCCAGCAGCCCACGGGGGGATAATGAGCAGTTCTTC	CASSPRGDNEQFF
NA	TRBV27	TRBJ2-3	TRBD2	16	TGTGCCAGCAGTTTATTGTTCGGGAGGGGGACAGATACGCAGTATTTT	CASSLLFGRGTDTQYF
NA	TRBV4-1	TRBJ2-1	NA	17	TGCGCCAGCAGCCGCTCGGGTGGCCCGAGCGCCTACAATGAGCAGTTCTTC	CASSRSGGPSAYNEQFF
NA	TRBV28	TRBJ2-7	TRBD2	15	TGTGCCAGCAGTTCCCTGATAGCGGGGACCTACGAGCAGTACTTC	CASSSLIAGTYEQYF
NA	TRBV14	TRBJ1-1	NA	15	TGTGCCAGCAGTAACTACAGGGTTCTGAACACTGAAGCTTTCTTT	CASSNYRVLNTEAFF
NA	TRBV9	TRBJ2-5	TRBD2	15	TGTGCCAGCAGCGGGAACCGGGGGGTAAAAGAGACCCAGTACTTC	CASSGNRGVKETQYF
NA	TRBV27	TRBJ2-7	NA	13	TGTGCCAGCAGCCTACAAAGCTCCTACGAGCAGTACTTC	CASSLQSSYEQYF